This T cell receptor (beta chain) was captured by sequencing in a study of T cells after yellow fever vaccination. At least ten counts were recorded for this clonotype. Its target is unknown. Germline trimming cut 1 base from V and 2 bases from J; bases unmatched to any gene: 5. Looked up from germline, CDR1 is LGHNA and CDR2 is YNFKEQ. This CDR3 region has 17 residues. It was through 5'RACE template switching that TCR cDNA was made, with a universal primer site and UMIs added. MiXCR, applied by TCRdb to the 5' RACE reads, yields one record per CDR3 protein. Of some 120,000 distinct CDR3 sequences in the sample, 8.4% were seen once. Points from the study as a whole: A secondary response was less intense yet reached its peak sooner, at day 5 versus 15.

The source was CD8+ T cells sorted from PBMCs, collected 45 days after the yellow fever booster vaccination. The chain recombines TRBV4-2 with TRBJ2-7; TRBD2 aligns across 13 bases. The sequence was collected from a man between 25 and 39 years old who received the YFV17D yellow fever vaccine. The CDR3 sequence: CASSQGTSGRAAYEQYF. CDR3 nucleotides: TGTGCCAGCAGCCAAGGAACTAGCGGGAGGGCCGCCTACGAGCAGTACTTC.